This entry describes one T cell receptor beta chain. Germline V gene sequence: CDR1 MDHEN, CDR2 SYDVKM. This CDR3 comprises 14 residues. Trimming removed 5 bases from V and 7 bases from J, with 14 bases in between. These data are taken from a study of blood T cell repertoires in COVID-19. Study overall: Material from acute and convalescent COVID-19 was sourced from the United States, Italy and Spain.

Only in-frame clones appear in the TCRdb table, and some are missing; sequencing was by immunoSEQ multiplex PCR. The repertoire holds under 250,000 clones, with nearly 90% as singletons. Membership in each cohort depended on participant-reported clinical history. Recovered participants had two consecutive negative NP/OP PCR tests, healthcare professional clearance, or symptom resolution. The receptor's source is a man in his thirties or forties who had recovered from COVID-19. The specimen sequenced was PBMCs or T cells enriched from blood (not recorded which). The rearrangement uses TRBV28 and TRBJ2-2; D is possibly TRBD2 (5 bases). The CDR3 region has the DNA TGTGCCAGCAGTCTAGAGCGGTTCGGCGGGGAGCTGTTTTTT. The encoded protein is CASSLERFGGELFF.